The 16 T cell receptor beta chains given below trace back to one sample, sequenced in a study of cytomegalovirus exposure and HLA in healthy donors. Repertoires were generated with immunoSEQ multiplex PCR, while TCRdb's copy carries only in-frame clones and drops some. Among some 170,000 clones listed, more than 75% were seen once. Sequencing input: PBMCs. The receptors were gathered from a woman aged 25-40 years in good health and CMV-seronegative.

This chain links TRBV7-8 with TRBJ2-5; 9 nucleotides match TRBD1. This CDR3 comprises 14 residues. V shed 5 bases and J 3 bases; nucleotides not matched to a gene: 4. CDR1 is SGHVS and CDR2 is FQNEAQ in the germline V gene. The CDR3 region has the DNA TGTGCCAGCAGCCCGTGGACAGGGGAAGAGACCCAGTACTTC. Its protein product is CASSPWTGEETQYF. The complete variable domain, with remaining parts taken from reference TRBV7-8 and TRBJ2-5, reads GAGVSQSPRYKVAKRGQDVALRCDPISGHVSLFWYQQALGQGPEFLTYFQNEAQLDKSGLPSDRFFAERPEGSVSTLKIQRTQQEDSAVYLCASSPWTGEETQYFGPGTRLLVL.

The chain carries TRBV11-2 and TRBJ1-5; D remains ambiguous. Germline lookup yields CDR1 SGHAT and CDR2 FQNNGV. V gave up 3 bases and J gave up 4 bases, with 7 bases separating them. CDR3 length: 13 amino acids. CDR3 DNA sequence: TGTGCCAGCAGCTTCGGGGAGAATCAGCCCCAGCATTTT. Its protein is CASSFGENQPQHF.

This chain connects TRBV29-1 to TRBJ2-2; D is unclear. The germline gives CDR1 SQVTM, CDR2 ANQGSEA. The CDR3 extends over 13 amino acids. Trimming stripped 3 bases from V and 2 bases from J, with 7 bases between. The CDR3 DNA is TGCAGCGTTGAGCCAGTCAACACCGGGGAGCTGTTTTTT. Protein product: CSVEPVNTGELFF.

The chain recombines TRBV5-6 with TRBJ2-7; D might be TRBD1 (6 bases). V lost 3 bases and J 2 bases, leaving 12 bases between the germline ends. Germline loops: CDR1 SGHDT, CDR2 YYEEEE. CDR3 length: 14 residues. The chain's CDR3 is CASSSRDIAYEQYF. As DNA, the CDR3 is TGTGCCAGCAGCTCCCGGGACATTGCCTACGAGCAGTACTTC. Supplemented by reference TRBV5-6 and TRBJ2-7, the full variable domain reads DAGVTQSPTHLIKTRGQQVTLRCSPKSGHDTVSWYQQALGQGPQFIFQYYEEEERQRGNFPDRFSGHQFPNYSSELNVNALLLGDSALYLCASSSRDIAYEQYFGPGTRLTVT.

V and J are TRBV2 and TRBJ2-1, with TRBD2 matching 11 bases. The V and J ends lost 5 bases and 2 bases, in that order; junction bases with no gene match: 2. The germline gives CDR1 SNHLY, CDR2 FYNNEI. The CDR3 length is 15 residues. The CDR3 region has the DNA TGTGCCAGCAGTAGACTAGCGGGGACCTACAATGAGCAGTTCTTC. Its translation: CASSRLAGTYNEQFF.

This chain connects TRBV18 to TRBJ1-2; D remains ambiguous. CDR3 length: 15 residues. Trimming removed 5 bases from V and 4 bases from J, with 17 bases in between. Germline-derived CDR1 and CDR2 are KGHSH and LQKENI. The CDR3 here is CASSDFGDPIYGYTF. The CDR3 nucleotides read TGTGCCAGCTCAGACTTTGGAGACCCTATCTATGGCTACACCTTC.

The count of this clone is one. This chain joins TRBV4-1 and TRBJ2-7; 8 bases line up with TRBD2. The CDR3 is 15 residues long. V lost 1 base, J lost 2 bases, and 4 bases stayed unmatched. CDR1 and CDR2 from the germline V gene are MGHRA and YSYEKL. CDR3 amino acids: CASSQAAGGPYEQYF. In nucleotides, the CDR3 is TGCGCCAGCAGCCAAGCTGCGGGGGGACCCTACGAGCAGTACTTC.

J is TRBJ2-7 and V is TRBV2; 8 bases line up with TRBD2. The CDR3 length is 14 residues. The germline CDR1 and CDR2 sequences are SNHLY and FYNNEI. The V gene end was trimmed by 4 bases and the J gene end by 7 bases; junction bases not matched to a gene: 9. This CDR3 reads CASSVSSGPTEQYF. The CDR3 DNA reads as TGTGCCAGCAGTGTTTCTAGCGGGCCTACGGAGCAGTACTTC.

V and J are TRBV6-6 and TRBJ2-1; 14 positions agree with TRBD2. CDR1 MNHNY and CDR2 SVGAGI come from the germline V gene (reference sequence). This CDR3 is built from 15 residues. V shed 5 bases and J 6 bases; nucleotides not matched to a gene: 3. CDR3 DNA: TGTGCCAGCAGTATGGGACTAGCGGGGGCCAATGAGCAGTTCTTC. It specifies CASSMGLAGANEQFF.

The chain employs TRBV6-5 and TRBJ1-2, with D maybe TRBD1 (5 bases). This CDR3 is 16 amino acids long. With 4 bases removed from V and 4 bases from J, the gap between germline ends came to 19 bases. Looked up from germline, CDR1 is MNHEY and CDR2 is SVGAGI. The DNA of the CDR3 is TGTGCCAGCAGTTTCCGACAGTCTGGTCTCCCCTATGGCTACACCTTC. Translation: CASSFRQSGLPYGYTF.

V and J are TRBV9 and TRBJ2-1, with D perhaps matching TRBD1 (6 bases). V dropped 4 bases and J dropped 6 bases, with 20 bases sitting between them. Germline CDR1 reads SGDLS; CDR2 reads YYNGEE. The CDR3 spans 16 residues. The CDR3 loop reads CASSPSSPGVGNEQFF. The CDR3 coding sequence is TGTGCCAGCAGCCCTAGCTCCCCAGGGGTGGGCAATGAGCAGTTCTTC. Complete variable domain (other parts from reference TRBV9 and TRBJ2-1): DSGVTQTPKHLITATGQRVTLRCSPRSGDLSVYWYQQSLDQGLQFLIQYYNGEERAKGNILERFSAQQFPDLHSELNLSSLELGDSALYFCASSPSSPGVGNEQFFGPGTRLTVL.

V and J are TRBV6-5 and TRBJ2-7, with 9 positions matching TRBD2. Germline CDR1 is MNHEY and CDR2 is SVGAGI. V lost 4 bases, J lost 0 bases, and 4 bases stayed unmatched. There are 15 residues in the CDR3. CDR3 sequence: CASSSSGGTSYEQYF. CDR3 in DNA: TGTGCCAGCAGTTCCAGCGGGGGGACCTCCTACGAGCAGTACTTC.

This chain links TRBV7-8 with TRBJ1-4, with D tentatively TRBD1 (6 bases). Trimming removed 7 bases from V and 9 bases from J, with 21 bases in between. CDR3 length: 15 residues. Germline-derived CDR1 and CDR2 are SGHVS and FQNEAQ. DNA for the CDR3: TGTGCCAGCACCTACTCGGGGGGCTATTCGAAAAAACTGTTTTTT. Translation: CASTYSGGYSKKLFF.

The CDR3 sequence is CASSVTEGDNSPLHF. In DNA, the CDR3 is TGTGCCAGCAGTGTGACGGAGGGAGACAATTCACCCCTCCACTTT. The chain recombines TRBV6-1 with TRBJ1-6, with unresolved D. V lost 4 bases and J lost 7, with 14 bases in between. The CDR3 has 15 residues. Germline-derived CDR1 and CDR2 are MNHNS and SASEGT.

V usage is TRBV5-6 and J usage is TRBJ1-2, with D possibly TRBD1 on 6 matching bases. Germline V CDR1 and CDR2: SGHDT, YYEEEE. The ends were cut back, 4 bases at V and 5 bases at J, with 9 bases in the middle. The CDR3 is made up of 12 amino acids. The DNA for the CDR3 is TGTGCCAGCAGCCCGACAGGTTATGGCTACACCTTC. This gives the protein CASSPTGYGYTF.

This chain links TRBV2 with TRBJ2-1; 8 bases line up with TRBD1. V lost 1 base to trimming and J lost 12 bases; unmatched junction nucleotides: 11. CDR3 length equals 15 residues. CDR1 is SNHLY and CDR2 is FYNNEI in the germline V gene. The CDR3 is CASSEGPGQGQVQFF. The CDR3 nucleotides read TGTGCCAGCAGTGAAGGCCCAGGACAGGGCCAGGTGCAGTTCTTC.